Sequencing of this T cell receptor beta chain was carried out in a study of T cells in Graves' hyperthyroidism and ophthalmopathy. Study-wide results and limits: Stable hyperthyroidism was told apart from ophthalmopathy by a model built on 13 V-J features.

Amplified TCR beta CDR3 regions derived from RNA transcripts. An initial round of RT-PCR targeting the TCR CDR3 relied on the HTBI primer set. TCRdb fed the multiplex PCR reads into MiXCR, producing one record per CDR3 protein. The sample lists 35,000 or so distinct CDR3 sequences, 40% to 60% occurring once. Criteria for exclusion of patients were uncontrolled infection, other autoimmune disease, pregnancy or lactation. This CDR3 region has 17 residues. V lost 0 bases, J lost 4 bases, and 19 bases lay in between. Germline values: CDR1 SGHRS, CDR2 YFSETQ. This clonotype was detected many times. The target antigen is unknown.

This sequence was found in a man between 35 and 55 years old with Graves' ophthalmopathy. Source material: blood. The chain combines TRBV5-1 with TRBJ1-1; possible D gene TRBD1, 5 bases. The CDR3 reads CASSLEPGSARATEAFF. CDR3 in DNA: TGCGCCAGCAGCTTGGAACCAGGGTCTGCGCGTGCCACTGAAGCTTTCTTT. The whole variable domain, filled in from reference TRBV5-1 and TRBJ1-1, reads KAGVTQTPRYLIKTRGQQVTLSCSPISGHRSVSWYQQTPGQGLQFLFEYFSETQRNKGNFPGRFSGRQFSNSRSEMNVSTLELGDSALYLCASSLEPGSARATEAFFGQGTRLTVV.